The 16 T cell receptor beta chains in this list originate from one sample, sequenced in a study of cytomegalovirus exposure and HLA in healthy donors. With 60 Vbeta and 13 Jbeta primers, the PCR was carried out. Data came from immunoSEQ multiplex PCR; TCRdb stores just in-frame clones and leaves some out. The sample lists some 56,000 clones; 75% to 85% were seen once. Material for sequencing was PBMCs. The receptors originated from a woman between 40 and 55 years old in good health and CMV-seronegative.

V usage is TRBV28 and J usage is TRBJ1-3; no definite D call. From germline, CDR1 is MDHEN and CDR2 SYDVKM. The CDR3 contains 14 residues. The V end was cut by 5 bases, the J end by 9 bases, with 17 bases between. The CDR3 sequence: CASSVTVARGTIYF. The CDR3 DNA sequence: TGTGCCAGCAGTGTCACGGTGGCGCGGGGCACCATATATTTT.

This chain connects TRBV2 to TRBJ2-1; the match to TRBD2 covers 13 bases. Trimming at V came to 5 bases and at J to 4 bases, leaving 5 bases not matched to a gene. Germline V gene data show CDR1 as SNHLY and CDR2 as FYNNEI. This CDR3 is 16 amino acids long. Written as DNA, the CDR3 is TGTGCCAGCAGTCCGCTGACTAGCGGGAGGTACAATGAGCAGTTCTTC. It yields the protein CASSPLTSGRYNEQFF.

V usage is TRBV18 and J usage is TRBJ1-2; maybe TRBD1 (6 bases). The CDR3 runs to 16 residues. Between the trimmed V and J ends, which lost 2 bases and 4 bases, there was a span of 17 bases. Germline V gene data show CDR1 as KGHSH and CDR2 as LQKENI. The CDR3 reads CASSPAVRGYSYGYTF. CDR3 sequence (DNA): TGTGCCAGCTCACCAGCCGTCAGGGGATATAGCTATGGCTACACCTTC.

This sequence joins TRBV6-6 and TRBJ1-2; tentative D call: TRBD1 (5 bases). The germline V gene encodes CDR1 MNHNY and CDR2 SVGAGI (reference sequence). The CDR3 is 13 amino acids. V lost 6 bases and J 1 base, leaving 9 bases between the germline ends. Written as DNA, the CDR3 is TGTGCCAGCAGACGACAGAGTAACTATGGCTACACCTTC. Translated, it gives CASRRQSNYGYTF.

The chain has TRBV9 and TRBJ2-3; 12 nucleotides agree with TRBD2. J gave up 1 base and V 2 bases, and 8 bases lay outside the gene matches. Per the germline V gene, CDR1 is SGDLS and CDR2 is YYNGEE. CDR3 length: 18 residues. As DNA, the CDR3 is TGTGCCAGCAGCGTGAGTCTAGCGGGAGGGTATGGCACAGATACGCAGTATTTT. Residues: CASSVSLAGGYGTDTQYF.

The chain combines TRBV27 with TRBJ1-1; possible D gene TRBD1, 5 bases. Germline V gene data show CDR1 as MNHEY and CDR2 as SMNVEV (reference sequence). The CDR3 contains 12 residues. Between the trimmed V and J ends, which lost 5 bases and 8 bases, there was a span of 12 bases. CDR3 sequence (DNA): TGTGCCAGCAGTCCATTTGGGGGGGAAGCTTTCTTT. Protein sequence: CASSPFGGEAFF.

This clone was seen only once. CDR3 region: CATSRDLKGTGNEQFF. The CDR3 DNA sequence: TGTGCCACCAGCAGAGATCTCAAGGGCACAGGCAATGAGCAGTTCTTC. The rearrangement uses TRBV15 and TRBJ2-1, with D tentatively TRBD1 (5 bases). V dropped 0 bases and J dropped 6 bases, with 15 bases sitting between them. The CDR3 totals 16 residues. In germline, CDR1 is LNHNV, CDR2 YYDKDF (reference sequence).

The sample holds a few counts of this clone. The genes are TRBV6-5 and TRBJ2-1; a weak D match, TRBD2 (6 bases). Germline lookup yields CDR1 MNHEY and CDR2 SVGAGI. This CDR3 has 12 residues. V lost 5 bases and J 6 bases, leaving 8 bases between the germline ends. CDR3 amino acids: CASSGGINEQFF. CDR3 coding DNA: TGTGCCAGCAGTGGAGGGATCAATGAGCAGTTCTTC.

This sequence joins TRBV6-5 and TRBJ2-7; TRBD2 agrees at 8 bases. Germline CDR1 reads MNHEY; CDR2 reads SVGAGI. The CDR3 runs 14 residues. V trimming: 2 bases; J trimming: 9 bases; junction bases outside the gene matches: 9. In DNA, the CDR3 is TGTGCCAGCAGTTACGTTAGCGGGATAGCGTCGCAGTACTTC. Protein sequence: CASSYVSGIASQYF.

The V and J genes are TRBV9 and TRBJ2-2, with 9 bases identical to TRBD1. The junction had 8 bases not matched to a gene; V was cut back by 4 bases and J by 4 bases. Per the germline V gene, CDR1 is SGDLS and CDR2 is YYNGEE. This CDR3 region has 16 residues. The CDR3, as DNA: TGTGCCAGCAGCCTGCGGCGGGACAGGGCCACCGGGGAGCTGTTTTTT. Its translation is CASSLRRDRATGELFF.

This chain links TRBV28 with TRBJ2-7; 7 bases fit TRBD1. The V gene end was trimmed by 2 bases and the J gene end by 0 bases; junction bases not matched to a gene: 4. Per germline, CDR1 MDHEN and CDR2 SYDVKM. The CDR3 has 15 residues. The chain's CDR3 is CASSLSAGGSYEQYF. In DNA form, the CDR3 reads TGTGCCAGCAGTTTAAGTGCAGGGGGCTCCTACGAGCAGTACTTC.

This sequence joins TRBV6-1 and TRBJ2-1, with D possibly being TRBD1 (5 bases). Germline CDR1 is MNHNS and CDR2 is SASEGT. The V end lost 5 bases, the J end lost 2 bases, and 13 bases lay between the germline ends. The CDR3 is 15 residues long. The DNA for the CDR3 is TGTGCCAGCAGTCCGCGACAGCTAACCTACAATGAGCAGTTCTTC. Translating gives CASSPRQLTYNEQFF.

The V call is TRBV28, the J call TRBJ1-5; tentatively, D is TRBD1 (5 bases). Germline V CDR1 and CDR2: MDHEN, SYDVKM. This CDR3 is 12 amino acids long. Deletions cut 6 bases from V and 3 bases from J, with 6 bases between. In DNA, the CDR3 is TGTGCCAGCAGACAGGTCAATCAGCCCCAGCATTTT. Residues: CASRQVNQPQHF.

The chain recombines TRBV4-3 with TRBJ2-2; 7 nucleotides agree with TRBD2. V dropped 1 base and J dropped 6; count of bases not matched to a gene: 8. CDR3 size: 16 residues. Germline CDR1 and CDR2: LGHNA and YSLEER. The DNA for the CDR3 is TGCGCCAGCAGCCAAGGTCGCGGGAGAGGGCCCGGGGAGCTGTTTTTT. It yields the protein CASSQGRGRGPGELFF.

This rearrangement joins TRBV7-9 to TRBJ2-7; D perhaps matches TRBD1 (6 bases). With 5 bases removed from V and 2 bases from J, the gap between germline ends came to 10 bases. This CDR3 is 13 amino acids long. Germline loops: CDR1 SEHNR, CDR2 FQNEAQ (reference sequence). CDR3 sequence reads: CASSLTGPYEQYF. The CDR3 nucleotides read TGTGCCAGCAGCCTGACAGGACCCTACGAGCAGTACTTC.

The count of this clone is one. The J gene is TRBJ2-7, the V gene TRBV5-1; 8 nucleotides match TRBD1. The CDR3 consists of 13 residues. Trimming cost V 4 bases and J 3 bases; bases outside gene matches: 3. Germline CDR1 SGHRS, CDR2 YFSETQ. The CDR3 sequence: CASSIGTGYEQYF. In DNA, the CDR3 is TGCGCCAGCAGCATTGGGACAGGCTACGAGCAGTACTTC.